A single sample gave rise to the 15 T cell receptor beta chains below, sequenced in a study of shared clonotypes between healthy human individuals (dated by TCRdb to the early 2020s). Library preparation was by the immunoSEQ multiplex PCR assay. TCRdb retrieved this table from immuneACCESS and kept in-frame rearrangements only. Not all clones are present; in checked studies, unresolved V genes account for under half, and no reason is known for the remainder. Recorded for this sample are about 2.2 million clones; just over 90% of them occurred a single time. The ten biggest clones cover 1.5% to 2% of the sample. For the CD8 naive samples, CD45RO-negative cells were positively selected for CCR7, yielding a CD45RA+CCR7+ population from which TemRA cells were excluded. The specimen sequenced was naive CD8+ T cells from PBMCs. This sample's cell subset or site label indicates: CD45RA+CCR7+. Receptor source: a man younger than 35 in good health. Some clones in this sample may be carry-over from other donors' samples.

This clone appeared once. The chain combines TRBV5-4 with TRBJ2-7; 8 bases align to TRBD2. The length of the CDR3 is 16 residues. The V segment lost 0 bases and the J segment 3 bases; nucleotides outside the gene matches: 8. Germline CDR1 and CDR2: SGHNT and YYREEE (reference sequence). The CDR3 spells CASSLGWAGGSYEQYF. CDR3 coding DNA: TGTGCCAGCAGCTTGGGGTGGGCGGGAGGAAGCTACGAGCAGTACTTC.

The chain is built from TRBV7-8 and TRBJ2-7; 8 bases agree with TRBD2. Germline CDR1 SGHVS, CDR2 FQNEAQ. The V and J ends lost 3 bases and 2 bases, in that order; junction bases with no gene match: 6. This CDR3 comprises 15 residues. CDR3 sequence (DNA): TGTGCCAGCAGCTTTAAAGCGGGAGCGGCCTACGAGCAGTACTTC. Amino acid sequence: CASSFKAGAAYEQYF.

This clone was counted only a few times. The same CDR3 can be traced to other DNA sequences in this sample. The chain links TRBV27 to TRBJ1-1, with a possible D match to TRBD1 (6 bases). Trimming took off 6 bases at V and 1 base at J, with 9 bases between the two ends. CDR3 size: 13 residues. Germline V gene lookup returns CDR1 MNHEY and CDR2 SMNVEV (reference sequence). The CDR3 DNA sequence: TGTGCCAGCAGCCCACAGGGGAACACTGAAGCTTTCTTT. Translation gives CASSPQGNTEAFF.

The chain carries TRBV28 and TRBJ1-5, with D possibly matching TRBD1 (6 bases). The V gene lost 4 bases and the J gene lost 1 base, with 17 bases spanning the gap. Germline values: CDR1 MDHEN, CDR2 SYDVKM. CDR3 length: 17 amino acids. CDR3 residues: CASSSPMDRISNQPQHF. The CDR3 bases are TGTGCCAGCAGTTCCCCGATGGACAGAATAAGCAATCAGCCCCAGCATTTT.

This chain links TRBV9 with TRBJ1-2, with TRBD1 as a possible D gene (6 bases). The CDR3 is made up of 17 amino acids. In germline, CDR1 is SGDLS, CDR2 YYNGEE. Trimming took off 3 bases at V and 2 bases at J, with 20 bases between the two ends. The chain's CDR3 is CASSDTAGTTLNYGYTF. The DNA of the CDR3 is TGTGCCAGCAGCGATACAGCCGGGACAACCCTCAACTATGGCTACACCTTC.

V and J are TRBV9 and TRBJ1-4; D is possibly TRBD1 (5 bases). This CDR3 region has 14 residues. CDR1 SGDLS and CDR2 YYNGEE come from the germline V gene. The ends were cut back, 0 bases at V and 6 bases at J, with 9 bases in the middle. Here the CDR3 reads CASSVGQGHEKLFF. The CDR3 DNA follows: TGTGCCAGCAGCGTAGGGCAGGGCCATGAAAAACTGTTTTTT. Drawing the rest from reference TRBV9 and TRBJ1-4, the complete variable domain is DSGVTQTPKHLITATGQRVTLRCSPRSGDLSVYWYQQSLDQGLQFLIQYYNGEERAKGNILERFSAQQFPDLHSELNLSSLELGDSALYFCASSVGQGHEKLFFGSGTQLSVL.

This sequence joins TRBV19 and TRBJ2-7, with 7 bases fitting TRBD1. J was trimmed by 3 bases and V by 6 bases; bases with no gene match: 8. The CDR3 length is 14 residues. The germline CDR1 and CDR2 sequences are LNHDA and SQIVND (reference sequence). The CDR3 sequence is CASSPGQAYYEQYF. The DNA for the CDR3 is TGTGCCAGTAGCCCCGGACAGGCCTACTACGAGCAGTACTTC.

This chain uses TRBV7-9 with TRBJ2-7; TRBD2 aligns across 10 bases. Germline V gene data show CDR1 as SEHNR and CDR2 as FQNEAQ (reference sequence). The CDR3 loop spans 14 amino acids. V shed 5 bases, J shed 5 bases, and the junction held 6 bases outside the gene matches. This chain's CDR3 is CASSPGLAPHEQYF. The CDR3 DNA follows: TGTGCCAGCAGCCCGGGACTAGCGCCTCACGAGCAGTACTTC. Looking up the rest from reference TRBV7-9 and TRBJ2-7 gives the full variable domain: DTGVSQNPRHKITKRGQNVTFRCDPISEHNRLYWYRQTLGQGPEFLTYFQNEAQLEKSRLLSDRFSAERPKGSFSTLEIQRTEQGDSAMYLCASSPGLAPHEQYFGPGTRLTVT.

The chain has TRBV28 and TRBJ2-5, with D hard to call. Germline loops: CDR1 MDHEN, CDR2 SYDVKM. The CDR3 is made up of 14 amino acids. V lost 1 base and J lost 7, with 13 bases in between. CDR3 loop: CASSLFRMIRTQYF. DNA of the CDR3: TGTGCCAGCAGTTTATTTCGCATGATAAGGACCCAGTACTTC.

J is TRBJ1-3 and V is TRBV13, with D perhaps matching TRBD1 (5 bases). This CDR3 is 16 amino acids long. The V gene lost 1 base and the J gene lost 3 bases, with 13 bases spanning the gap. The V gene's germline CDR1 is PRHDT and CDR2 FYEKMQ (reference sequence). The CDR3 DNA sequence: TGTGCCAGCAGCTTAGCCAGCACAGGAGATGGAAACACCATATATTTT. Translation: CASSLASTGDGNTIYF.

This clone was picked up a small number of times. The chain combines TRBV27 with TRBJ2-7; weak D call: TRBD2 (6 bases). V lost 8 bases, J lost 6 bases, and 14 bases lay in between. CDR1 and CDR2 from the germline V gene are MNHEY and SMNVEV (reference sequence). The CDR3 runs 12 residues. CDR3 loop: CASAGRAGEQYF. The CDR3 coding sequence is TGTGCCAGCGCGGGACGAGCGGGCGAGCAGTACTTC.

To note about this clone: The same CDR3 is also encoded by other DNA sequences in this sample. This sequence joins TRBV6-6 and TRBJ2-7, with D possibly being TRBD1 (6 bases). The CDR3 extends over 11 amino acids. Germline V gene data show CDR1 as MNHNY and CDR2 as SVGAGI (reference sequence). Trimming shortened V by 6 bases and J by 6 bases, and 9 bases separated the two germline ends. The CDR3: CASRQGGEQYF. The CDR3 DNA follows: TGTGCCAGCAGACAGGGTGGCGAGCAGTACTTC.

This sequence joins TRBV9 and TRBJ1-1; D not resolved. Germline V gives CDR1 SGDLS, CDR2 YYNGEE. Trimming pared 3 bases from V and 5 bases from J, leaving 11 bases between. The CDR3 extends over 13 amino acids. The CDR3 DNA is TGTGCCAGCAGCGAGGAGACGAAAACTGAAGCTTTCTTT. Translation: CASSEETKTEAFF.

This clone was detected only once. The J gene is TRBJ2-5, the V gene TRBV15, with 10 bases aligning to TRBD1. This CDR3 comprises 16 residues. The V gene end was trimmed by 3 bases and the J gene end by 7 bases; junction bases not matched to a gene: 11. The germline CDR1 and CDR2 sequences are LNHNV and YYDKDF (reference sequence). CDR3 sequence (DNA): TGTGCCACCAGCAGGCCAAGAGACAGGGGGCCAGGGACCCAGTACTTC. Translating it yields CATSRPRDRGPGTQYF.

The V and J genes are TRBV5-1 and TRBJ1-5, with TRBD1 identical over 9 bases. J was trimmed by 6 bases and V by 4 bases; bases with no gene match: 8. Germline V gives CDR1 SGHRS, CDR2 YFSETQ. The CDR3 is 15 amino acids. This chain's CDR3 is CASSLGQGAGQPQHF. The CDR3 DNA reads as TGCGCCAGCAGCCTGGGACAGGGCGCTGGTCAGCCCCAGCATTTT.